The 5 T cell receptor beta chains given below trace back to one sample, sequenced in a study of cytomegalovirus exposure and HLA in healthy donors. Both 60 Vbeta primers and 13 Jbeta primers went into the PCR. Produced via immunoSEQ multiplex PCR; TCRdb's table is partial and in-frame only. The sample has some 50,000 clones, about 72% seen once. The sample consisted of PBMCs. All receptors come from a man younger than 45 in good health and CMV-seronegative.

The CDR3 loop reads CASEPGSSGNTIYF. In DNA form, the CDR3 reads TGTGCCAGCGAACCGGGAAGCTCTGGAAACACCATATATTTT. The chain links TRBV7-6 to TRBJ1-3, with no clear D. Germline V gene data show CDR1 as SGHVS and CDR2 as FNYEAQ. Trimming removed 8 bases from V and 0 bases from J, with 11 bases in between. This CDR3 comprises 14 residues.

The chain has TRBV5-1 and TRBJ2-1; 8 nucleotides line up with TRBD1. The CDR3 has 16 residues. Trimming took 0 bases from V and 7 from J; bases not matched to a gene: 9. CDR1 and CDR2 from the germline V gene are SGHRS and YFSETQ. This chain's CDR3 is CASSLAGTGLRNEQFF. CDR3 DNA sequence: TGCGCCAGCAGCTTGGCCGGGACAGGTCTGCGTAATGAGCAGTTCTTC.

The chain carries TRBV2 and TRBJ2-7; 7 nucleotides line up with TRBD2. This CDR3 is built from 12 residues. The V gene end was trimmed by 7 bases and the J gene end by 3 bases; junction bases not matched to a gene: 3. Germline CDR1 is SNHLY and CDR2 is FYNNEI. Here the CDR3 DNA reads TGTGCCAGCAACCTAGCGGTCTACGAGCAGTACTTC. It translates to CASNLAVYEQYF.

This sequence joins TRBV6-1 and TRBJ2-1; TRBD2 matches 9 bases. The germline V gene encodes CDR1 MNHNS and CDR2 SASEGT. With V trimmed by 7 bases and J by 8 bases, 6 bases remained unmatched. This CDR3 has 13 amino acids. The CDR3 DNA reads TGTGCCAGCACAAAGGGACTAGCCCATGAGCAGTTCTTC. It is translated as CASTKGLAHEQFF.

This clone has only one observation. The chain links TRBV27 to TRBJ2-5, with 15 bases that match TRBD2. Unmatched junction bases numbered 10, after V lost 3 bases and J lost 5 bases. Germline V gives CDR1 MNHEY, CDR2 SMNVEV (reference sequence). The CDR3 contains 18 residues. The CDR3 coding sequence is TGTGCCAGCAGTTTTCGGGGGGGACTAGCGGGGGGTTCTGAGACCCAGTACTTC. Residues: CASSFRGGLAGGSETQYF.